This TCR beta chain was identified in a study of regulatory T cells in long-lasting Graves disease. General study points: Persistent patients shared more public clonotypes (2,741) than newly diagnosed patients (approximately 1,000). Favored usage of TRBV28, TRBJ1-2 and TRBJ2-5 was recorded in persistent disease.

The CDR3 totals 18 residues. Trimming removed 1 base from V and 1 base from J; junction bases left unmatched: 7. Germline V gene sequence: CDR1 SNHLY, CDR2 FYNNEI. iRepertoire HTBI primers and Arm-PCR of CDR3 regions built TCR beta libraries. TCRdb processed the multiplex PCR reads anew with MiXCR; each CDR3 protein has one entry. The sample has hundreds of thousands of distinct CDR3 sequences; less than 25% are singletons. At least ten counts were recorded for this clonotype. Its antigen is undetermined. Time point denoted: persistent/refractory GD, antithyroid drugs over 5 years with positive TRAb. RNA from PBMCs was the source of the TCR library.

Specimen: peripheral blood mononuclear cells (PBMCs), collected when the disease was refractory, from a patient treated with antithyroid drugs. The J gene is TRBJ1-6, the V gene TRBV2; 7 bases agree with TRBD1. This TCR derives from a female donor with Graves disease. CDR3 sequence: CASSEEGGSISYNSPLHF. CDR3 DNA: TGTGCCAGCAGTGAAGAAGGGGGCTCGATTTCCTATAATTCACCCCTCCACTTT.